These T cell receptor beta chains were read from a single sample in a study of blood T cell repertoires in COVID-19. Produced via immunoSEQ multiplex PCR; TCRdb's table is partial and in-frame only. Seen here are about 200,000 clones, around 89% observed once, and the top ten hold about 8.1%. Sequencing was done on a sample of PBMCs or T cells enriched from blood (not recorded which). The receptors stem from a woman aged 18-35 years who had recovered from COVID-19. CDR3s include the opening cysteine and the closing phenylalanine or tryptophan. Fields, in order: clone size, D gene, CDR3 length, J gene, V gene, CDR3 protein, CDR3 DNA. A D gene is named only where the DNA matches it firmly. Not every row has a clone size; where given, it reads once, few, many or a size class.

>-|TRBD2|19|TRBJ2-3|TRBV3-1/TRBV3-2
CASSQDWPGGSGGSDTQYF
TGTGCCAGCAGCCAAGATTGGCCCGGGGGTAGCGGGGGATCAGATACGCAGTATTTT
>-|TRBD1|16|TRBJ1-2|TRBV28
CASNLGQGFQQYGYTF
TGTGCCAGCAACCTCGGACAGGGCTTTCAGCAGTATGGCTACACCTTC
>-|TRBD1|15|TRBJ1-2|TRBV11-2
CASRPIRDREYGYTF
TGTGCCAGCAGACCTATTAGGGACAGGGAGTATGGCTACACCTTC
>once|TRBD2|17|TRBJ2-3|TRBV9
CASSANPGGSGGDTQYF
TGTGCCAGCAGCGCAAATCCCGGGGGTAGCGGGGGAGATACGCAGTATTTT
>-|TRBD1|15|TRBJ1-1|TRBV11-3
CASSSGTGKGTEAFF
TGTGCCAGCAGTTCCGGGACAGGGAAAGGTACTGAAGCTTTCTTT
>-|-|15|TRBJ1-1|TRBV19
CASSIYNSGNTEAFF
TGTGCCAGTAGTATTTACAATTCGGGTAACACTGAAGCTTTCTTT
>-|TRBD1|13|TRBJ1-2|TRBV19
CASIRQGDYGYTF
TGTGCCAGTATTCGACAGGGTGACTATGGCTACACCTTC
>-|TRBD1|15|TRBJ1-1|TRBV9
CASSETGADYTEAFF
TGTGCCAGCAGCGAGACAGGGGCGGATTACACTGAAGCTTTCTTT
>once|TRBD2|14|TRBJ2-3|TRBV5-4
CASSLRGGPDTQYF
TGTGCCAGCAGCTTGCGGGGGGGCCCAGATACGCAGTATTTT
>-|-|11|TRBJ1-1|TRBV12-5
CASGQDLEAFF
TGTGCTAGTGGTCAGGACTTAGAAGCTTTCTTT
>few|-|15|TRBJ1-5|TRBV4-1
CASSQEAGSNQPQHF
TGCGCCAGCAGCCAAGAGGCAGGGAGCAATCAGCCCCAGCATTTT
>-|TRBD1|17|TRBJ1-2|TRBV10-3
CAISESVSGGNNYGYTF
TGTGCCATCAGTGAGTCGGTCTCAGGGGGCAATAACTATGGCTACACCTTC
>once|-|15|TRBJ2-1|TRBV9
CASSVTPSSYNEQFF
TGTGCCAGCAGCGTAACACCTAGCTCCTACAATGAGCAGTTCTTC
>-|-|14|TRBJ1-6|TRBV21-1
CASSKDRGHSPLHF
TGTGCCAGCAGCAAAGACAGGGGACATTCACCCCTCCACTTT
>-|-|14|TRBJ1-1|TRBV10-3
CAISDFNRNTEAFF
TGTGCCATCAGTGATTTCAATAGGAACACTGAAGCTTTCTTT
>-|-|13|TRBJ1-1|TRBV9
CASSPGTGDEAFF
TGTGCCAGCAGCCCGGGGACGGGGGATGAAGCTTTCTTT
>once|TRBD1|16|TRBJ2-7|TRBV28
CASSQTGALYSYEQYF
TGTGCCAGCAGTCAGACAGGGGCCCTTTACTCCTACGAGCAGTACTTC
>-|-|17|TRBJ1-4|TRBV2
CASSDSFLTGTNEKLFF
TGTGCCAGCAGTGATAGTTTTCTCACAGGGACTAATGAAAAACTGTTTTTT
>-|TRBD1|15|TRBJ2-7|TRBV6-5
CASSSGTGTTYEQYF
TGTGCCAGCAGTTCCGGGACAGGGACTACCTACGAGCAGTACTTC
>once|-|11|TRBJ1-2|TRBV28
CASSLGGGYTF
TGTGCCAGCAGTTTAGGAGGTGGCTACACCTTC
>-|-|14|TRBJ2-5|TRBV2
CASSAWLPAETQYF
TGTGCCAGCAGTGCTTGGCTACCAGCGGAGACCCAGTACTTC
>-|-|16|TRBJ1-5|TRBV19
CASSIGSSRYNQPQHF
TGTGCCAGTAGTATAGGGAGCAGCCGATACAATCAGCCCCAGCATTTT
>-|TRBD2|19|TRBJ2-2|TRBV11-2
CASSSTPGLAGVYTGELFF
TGTGCCAGCAGCTCTACCCCGGGACTAGCGGGGGTCTACACCGGGGAGCTGTTTTTT
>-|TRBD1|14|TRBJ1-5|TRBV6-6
CASSIQGNNQPQHF
TGTGCCAGCAGCATACAGGGGAACAATCAGCCCCAGCATTTT
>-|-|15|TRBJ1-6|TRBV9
CASSSTGTSNSPLHF
TGTGCCAGCAGCTCGACAGGAACCTCTAATTCACCCCTCCACTTT
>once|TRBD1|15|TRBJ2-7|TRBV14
CASSQRTDRGNEQYF
TGTGCCAGCAGCCAAAGGACGGACAGGGGGAACGAGCAGTACTTC
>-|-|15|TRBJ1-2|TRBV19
CASSIGFGEAHGYTF
TGTGCCAGTAGTATTGGATTCGGGGAAGCTCATGGCTACACCTTC
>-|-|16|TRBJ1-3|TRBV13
CASSLAGQPSGNTIYF
TGTGCCAGCAGCTTAGCAGGACAGCCCTCTGGAAACACCATATATTTT
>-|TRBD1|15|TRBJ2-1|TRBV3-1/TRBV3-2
CASSRRDRGHNEQFF
TGTGCCAGCAGCCGGCGGGACAGGGGCCACAATGAGCAGTTCTTC
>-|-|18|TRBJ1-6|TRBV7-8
CASSLRRSDWSYNSPLHF
TGTGCCAGCAGCTTAAGGAGAAGTGATTGGTCCTATAATTCACCCCTCCACTTT
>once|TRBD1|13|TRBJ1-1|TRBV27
CASTSYRGTEAFF
TGTGCCAGCACCTCCTACAGGGGAACTGAAGCTTTCTTT
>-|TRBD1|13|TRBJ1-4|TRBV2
CASKRGGTGGLFF
TGTGCCAGCAAGAGAGGGGGGACAGGCGGACTGTTTTTT
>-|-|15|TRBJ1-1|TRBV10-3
CAISEGGGRNTEAFF
TGTGCCATCAGTGAGGGCGGGGGGCGGAACACTGAAGCTTTCTTT
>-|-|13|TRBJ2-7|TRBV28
CASSLGLILEQYF
TGTGCCAGCAGTTTAGGACTTATCCTCGAGCAGTACTTC
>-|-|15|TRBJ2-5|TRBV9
CASSVAATGSETQYF
TGTGCCAGCAGCGTAGCAGCCACAGGGTCGGAGACCCAGTACTTC
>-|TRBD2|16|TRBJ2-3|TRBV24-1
CATGALAGGPADTQYF
TGTGCCACCGGGGCTTTAGCGGGGGGCCCAGCAGATACGCAGTATTTT
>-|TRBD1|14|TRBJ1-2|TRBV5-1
CASSLAGGIGGYTF
TGCGCCAGCAGCTTGGCAGGGGGCATCGGTGGCTACACCTTC
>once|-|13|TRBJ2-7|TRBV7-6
CASSPTGSYEQYF
TGTGCCAGCAGCCCCACAGGGAGCTACGAGCAGTACTTC
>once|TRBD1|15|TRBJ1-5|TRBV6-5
CASSSLQGTNQPQHF
TGTGCCAGCAGTAGCCTACAGGGGACGAATCAGCCCCAGCATTTT
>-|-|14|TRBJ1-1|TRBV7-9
CASSLGALDTEAFF
TGTGCCAGCAGCTTAGGAGCCCTGGACACTGAAGCTTTCTTT
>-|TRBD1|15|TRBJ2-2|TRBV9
CASSVAGTGTGELFF
TGTGCCAGCAGCGTCGCCGGGACAGGGACCGGGGAGCTGTTTTTT
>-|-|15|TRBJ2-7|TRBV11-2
CASSLETGRHYEQYF
TGTGCCAGCAGCTTAGAGACAGGACGACACTACGAGCAGTACTTC
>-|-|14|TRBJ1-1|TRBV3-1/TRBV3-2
CASSQGSGSGEAFF
TGTGCCAGCAGCCAAGGTTCAGGGTCAGGAGAAGCTTTCTTT
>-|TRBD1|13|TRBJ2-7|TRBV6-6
CASLDRDSYEQYF
TGTGCCAGCCTCGACAGGGACTCCTACGAGCAGTACTTC
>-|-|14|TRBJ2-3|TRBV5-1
CASSLGGSTDTQYF
TGCGCCAGCAGCTTGGGCGGGAGCACAGATACGCAGTATTTT
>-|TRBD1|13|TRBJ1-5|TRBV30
CAWSGDRGQPQHF
TGTGCCTGGAGTGGGGACAGGGGCCAGCCCCAGCATTTT
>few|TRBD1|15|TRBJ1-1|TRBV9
CASSAWTGGDTEAFF
TGTGCCAGCAGCGCCTGGACAGGGGGCGACACTGAAGCTTTCTTT